These 22 T cell receptor beta chains were all obtained from the same sample, sequenced in a study of cytomegalovirus exposure and HLA in healthy donors. 13 Jbeta primers and 60 Vbeta primers were used for the PCR. Assay used: immunoSEQ multiplex PCR; TCRdb lists only in-frame clones, some missing. The table lists about 210,000 clones. The sample comprised PBMCs. Receptors were obtained from a woman in her thirties in good health and CMV-seropositive.

The chain is built from TRBV2 and TRBJ2-7; D gene uncertain. Germline V gene lookup returns CDR1 SNHLY and CDR2 FYNNEI. This CDR3 has 13 amino acids. V lost 7 bases and J lost 7, with 17 bases in between. CDR3 region: CASNARVLREQYF. The CDR3 DNA sequence: TGTGCCAGCAATGCCCGGGTCCTCCGGGAGCAGTACTTC. Full variable domain (rest looked up from reference TRBV2 and TRBJ2-7): EPEVTQTPSHQVTQMGQEVILRCVPISNHLYFYWYRQILGQKVEFLVSFYNNEISEKSEIFDDQFSVERPDGSNFTLKIRSTKLEDSAMYFCASNARVLREQYFGPGTRLTVT.

The V call is TRBV7-9, the J call TRBJ1-2, with unresolved D. Looked up from germline, CDR1 is SEHNR and CDR2 is FQNEAQ (reference sequence). The V end was cut by 4 bases, the J end by 2 bases, with 5 bases between. The CDR3 extends over 12 amino acids. The CDR3 sequence is CASSSSNYGYTF. The CDR3 DNA follows: TGTGCCAGCAGCTCCTCGAACTATGGCTACACCTTC.

This chain connects TRBV15 to TRBJ2-3; the D gene is possibly TRBD2 (6 bases). The CDR3 consists of 17 residues. Per the germline V gene, CDR1 is LNHNV and CDR2 is YYDKDF (reference sequence). Trimming took off 0 bases at V and 0 bases at J, with 13 bases between the two ends. CDR3 sequence (DNA): TGTGCCACCAGCAGAGATCAAGGTAGCGGTAGCACAGATACGCAGTATTTT. Protein: CATSRDQGSGSTDTQYF.

This chain uses TRBV5-1 with TRBJ1-5, with D possibly matching TRBD1 (5 bases). Trimming cost V 0 bases and J 6 bases, with 13 bases left between them. The CDR3 is 15 residues long. Per germline, CDR1 SGHRS and CDR2 YFSETQ. The chain's CDR3 is CASSLAGGWGQPQHF. The CDR3 bases are TGCGCCAGCAGCTTGGCCGGGGGATGGGGTCAGCCCCAGCATTTT. The variable domain in full, with the rest retrieved from reference TRBV5-1 and TRBJ1-5, is KAGVTQTPRYLIKTRGQQVTLSCSPISGHRSVSWYQQTPGQGLQFLFEYFSETQRNKGNFPGRFSGRQFSNSRSEMNVSTLELGDSALYLCASSLAGGWGQPQHFGDGTRLSIL.

J is TRBJ2-5 and V is TRBV7-2, with 13 bases identical to TRBD2. J gave up 2 bases and V 4 bases, and 7 bases lay outside the gene matches. Germline values: CDR1 SGHTA, CDR2 FQGNSA. This CDR3 is built from 17 residues. CDR3 sequence: CASSSQLAGGKQETQYF. CDR3 sequence (DNA): TGTGCCAGCAGCTCCCAACTAGCGGGAGGGAAACAAGAGACCCAGTACTTC.

As for this clone: One end of the junction does not line up with germline, which may come from a read error. The rearrangement links TRBV5-6 to TRBJ2-5; 8 bases align to TRBD2. CDR1 and CDR2 from the germline V gene are SGHDT and YYEEEE. The CDR3 sequence is 14 residues long. CDR3 DNA: TGTGCCCGCAGCCTCGGGGGGGCGGGGGAGACCCAGTACTTC. Translation gives CARSLGGAGETQYF.

This sequence joins TRBV7-8 and TRBJ2-1; maybe TRBD2 (6 bases). The V end was cut by 4 bases, the J end by 1 base, with 14 bases between. The CDR3 has 16 residues. The germline V gene has CDR1 SGHVS and CDR2 FQNEAQ. CDR3 region: CASSYPGLASYNEQFF. In DNA, the CDR3 is TGTGCCAGCAGCTACCCGGGACTCGCGTCCTACAATGAGCAGTTCTTC.

V usage is TRBV27 and J usage is TRBJ1-5, with TRBD1 matching 7 bases. The V gene end was trimmed by 5 bases and the J gene end by 6 bases; junction bases not matched to a gene: 13. The CDR3 has 16 residues. Looked up from germline, CDR1 is MNHEY and CDR2 is SMNVEV (reference sequence). CDR3 nucleotide sequence: TGTGCCAGCAGTCCGCGGGACAGATACGTCGGTCAGCCCCAGCATTTT. This gives the protein CASSPRDRYVGQPQHF.

This rearrangement joins TRBV5-1 to TRBJ1-1; 10 nucleotides agree with TRBD1. There are 17 residues in the CDR3. CDR1 and CDR2 (germline): SGHRS, YFSETQ. V lost 0 bases to trimming and J lost 4 bases; unmatched junction nucleotides: 9. The CDR3 DNA follows: TGCGCCAGCAGCTTGGGGGGGACAGGGGCGGGGGGCACTGAAGCTTTCTTT. This translates into CASSLGGTGAGGTEAFF.

The gene calls are TRBV11-2 and TRBJ1-1, with 8 bases aligning to TRBD1. This CDR3 comprises 13 residues. Trimming at V came to 10 bases and at J to 5 bases, leaving 9 bases not matched to a gene. Germline V gene sequence: CDR1 SGHAT, CDR2 FQNNGV. This CDR3 reads CAITDRGITEAFF. CDR3 sequence (DNA): TGTGCCATTACTGACAGGGGTATTACTGAAGCTTTCTTT.

V is TRBV5-4 and J is TRBJ1-1; D is perhaps TRBD1 (5 bases). The ends were cut back, 0 bases at V and 11 bases at J, with 20 bases in the middle. The CDR3 contains 15 residues. Germline CDR1 SGHNT, CDR2 YYREEE (reference sequence). CDR3 region: CASSLAGGSAGPAFF. The CDR3 coding sequence is TGTGCCAGCAGCTTGGCCGGGGGGTCAGCTGGTCCGGCTTTCTTT. The whole variable domain, filled in from reference TRBV5-4 and TRBJ1-1, reads ETGVTQSPTHLIKTRGQQVTLRCSSQSGHNTVSWYQQALGQGPQFIFQYYREEENGRGNFPPRFSGLQFPNYSSELNVNALELDDSALYLCASSLAGGSAGPAFFGQGTRLTVV.

Concerning this clone itself: The germline gene is not matched at one end of the junction; a read error may be the cause. The chain joins TRBV7-9 to TRBJ2-4; the D gene is possibly TRBD1 (7 bases). Germline V CDR1 and CDR2: SEHNR, FQNEAQ (reference sequence). CDR3 length: 16 amino acids. The CDR3 is CASSLGATGTKNIQYF. The DNA for the CDR3 is TGTGCCAGCAGTTTAGGAGCGACAGGGACTAAAAACATTCAGTACTTC. Complete variable domain (other parts from reference TRBV7-9 and TRBJ2-4): DTGVSQNPRHKITKRGQNVTFRCDPISEHNRLYWYRQTLGQGPEFLTYFQNEAQLEKSRLLSDRFSAERPKGSFSTLEIQRTEQGDSAMYLCASSLGATGTKNIQYFGAGTRLSVL.

The chain employs TRBV19 and TRBJ2-7, with 9 bases matching TRBD1. In germline, CDR1 is LNHDA, CDR2 SQIVND (reference sequence). The CDR3 is 14 residues long. V dropped 6 bases and J dropped 4; count of bases not matched to a gene: 7. Here the CDR3 DNA reads TGTGCCAGTAGCCGGACAGGGGCGGAGTACGAGCAGTACTTC. Amino acids: CASSRTGAEYEQYF.

V and J are TRBV27 and TRBJ1-1; D gene uncertain. V lost 4 bases to trimming and J lost 4 bases, with 10 bases between them. This CDR3 is built from 13 residues. Germline V gene data show CDR1 as MNHEY and CDR2 as SMNVEV (reference sequence). The CDR3 spells CASSSLGATEAFF. CDR3 coding DNA: TGTGCCAGCAGTTCCCTGGGAGCCACTGAAGCTTTCTTT.

The gene calls are TRBV19 and TRBJ2-1, with 8 bases aligning to TRBD2. This CDR3 spans 16 amino acids. Germline V CDR1 and CDR2: LNHDA, SQIVND (reference sequence). J was trimmed by 3 bases and V by 5 bases; bases with no gene match: 9. The CDR3: CASSAPRGGLYNEQFF. The CDR3 nucleotides are TGTGCCAGTAGTGCACCTCGGGGGGGCCTCTACAATGAGCAGTTCTTC.

V is TRBV4-3 and J is TRBJ2-7; D is ambiguous. CDR3 length equals 15 residues. CDR1 is LGHNA and CDR2 is YSLEER in the germline V gene. V dropped 2 bases and J dropped 7 bases, with 18 bases sitting between them. CDR3 DNA: TGCGCCAGCAGCCAATCATGGGCGCTTCGTCGGGAGCAGTACTTC. Encoded protein: CASSQSWALRREQYF.

The chain recombines TRBV9 with TRBJ1-2; D is ambiguous. V lost 2 bases and J 2 bases, leaving 10 bases between the germline ends. The CDR3 is made up of 14 amino acids. Germline V gene data show CDR1 as SGDLS and CDR2 as YYNGEE. For the CDR3, the DNA is TGTGCCAGCAGCGTGTCGGGGATCAACTATGGCTACACCTTC. Translating it yields CASSVSGINYGYTF. Full variable domain (rest looked up from reference TRBV9 and TRBJ1-2): DSGVTQTPKHLITATGQRVTLRCSPRSGDLSVYWYQQSLDQGLQFLIQYYNGEERAKGNILERFSAQQFPDLHSELNLSSLELGDSALYFCASSVSGINYGYTFGSGTRLTVV.

This rearrangement joins TRBV29-1 to TRBJ1-4, with a tentative D call TRBD1 (5 bases). There are 13 residues in the CDR3. Trimming pared 3 bases from V and 8 bases from J, leaving 13 bases between. CDR1 is SQVTM and CDR2 is ANQGSEA in the germline V gene. CDR3 sequence: CSVELQGGEKLFF. For the CDR3, the DNA is TGCAGCGTTGAGCTGCAGGGTGGCGAAAAACTGTTTTTT.

This chain uses TRBV29-1 with TRBJ1-2; D not certain. Germline V CDR1 and CDR2: SQVTM, ANQGSEA. The CDR3 is made up of 11 amino acids. V dropped 8 bases and J dropped 6 bases, with 13 bases sitting between them. This chain's CDR3 is CSTKETNGYTF. The CDR3 nucleotides are TGCAGCACAAAAGAAACAAATGGCTACACCTTC.

V and J are TRBV9 and TRBJ2-2; TRBD2 might be the D (6 bases). The V gene lost 2 bases and the J gene lost 9 bases, with 20 bases spanning the gap. The CDR3 is 16 amino acids. CDR1 is SGDLS, CDR2 YYNGEE, per germline. CDR3: CASSVGTRPGYRELFF. The CDR3 DNA follows: TGTGCCAGCAGCGTCGGGACTCGACCAGGGTATAGGGAGCTGTTTTTT.

The V and J genes are TRBV9 and TRBJ1-6; D unresolved. This CDR3 is built from 15 residues. Trimming left V 3 bases short and J 9 bases short, with 16 bases between. Germline assignment: CDR1 SGDLS and CDR2 YYNGEE. CDR3 sequence reads: CASSAGPFAFSPLHF. CDR3 coding DNA: TGTGCCAGCAGCGCGGGTCCTTTTGCCTTTTCACCCCTCCACTTT.

The chain couples TRBV6-1 to TRBJ1-1, with D perhaps TRBD1 (5 bases). The germline V and J ends were trimmed by 5 bases and 4 bases, with 11 bases remaining between them. Per the germline V gene, CDR1 is MNHNS and CDR2 is SASEGT. This CDR3 region has 13 residues. CDR3 DNA: TGTGCCAGCAGTTTCAGGGTGAGCACTGAAGCTTTCTTT. Encoded protein: CASSFRVSTEAFF.